The source of this TCR beta chain is a study of monozygotic twins with inflammatory bowel disease. A remark on this clonotype: Its antigen remains unknown.

The CDR3 covers 14 residues. Using TCRalpha and TCRbeta cDNA, the researchers carried out two nested PCRs that lasted around 15 and 10 cycles. TCRdb reprocessed the 5' RACE reads; each CDR3 protein has one entry and no DNA is given. The sample is made up of about 160,000 distinct CDR3 sequences, and the top ten hold over 2.5% of it. Notes on the study in general: Using the inverse Simpson index, IBD patients had lower TCRbeta diversity than healthy co-twins.

No sorting of T cells preceded isolation of total RNA from whole blood. The J gene is TRBJ2-5, the V gene TRBV12-3 or TRBV12-4. This TCR came from a human donor with ulcerative colitis or Crohn's disease, or a healthy co-twin of an affected twin (not recorded which). The sequencing sample was made of blood. This CDR3 is CASRASDQGETQYF.